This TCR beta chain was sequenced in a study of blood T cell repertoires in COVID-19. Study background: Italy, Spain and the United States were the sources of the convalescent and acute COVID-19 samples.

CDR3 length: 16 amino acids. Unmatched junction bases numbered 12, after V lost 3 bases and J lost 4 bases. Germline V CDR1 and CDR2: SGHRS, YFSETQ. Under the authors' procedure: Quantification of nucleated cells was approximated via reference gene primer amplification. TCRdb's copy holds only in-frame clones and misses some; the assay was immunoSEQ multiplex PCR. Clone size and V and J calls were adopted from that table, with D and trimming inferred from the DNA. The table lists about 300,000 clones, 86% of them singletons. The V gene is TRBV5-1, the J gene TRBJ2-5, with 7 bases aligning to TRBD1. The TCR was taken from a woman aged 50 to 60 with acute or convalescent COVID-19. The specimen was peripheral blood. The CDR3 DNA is TGCGCCAGCAGCTATAGTCCCGGGACAGTTTTAGAGACCCAGTACTTC. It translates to CASSYSPGTVLETQYF.